A selection of T cell receptor beta chains follows, all from one sample in a study of blood T cell repertoires in COVID-19. The assay was immunoSEQ multiplex PCR, and TCRdb's table has in-frame clones only and misses some. Among 150,000 to 180,000 clones, roughly 80% were seen once, and the ten largest hold roughly 29%. Sequencing was performed on peripheral blood. Receptors originate from a woman aged 55-70 years with acute or convalescent COVID-19. CDR3s include the opening cysteine and the closing phenylalanine or tryptophan. D genes are given only for firm matches. Clone size is shown for a subset of rows, as once, few, many or a class of expanded clone.

j_call clone_size d_call v_call cdr3_aa cdr3_nt
TRBJ2-5 . TRBD2 TRBV7-3 CASSPASGVQETQYF TGTGCCAGCAGCCCGGCTAGCGGGGTACAAGAGACCCAGTACTTC
TRBJ1-1 . . TRBV7-8 CASSSREGNTEAFF TGTGCCAGCAGCTCTCGGGAGGGGAACACTGAAGCTTTCTTT
TRBJ1-1 . TRBD1 TRBV10-1 CASSEGGRERTEAFF TGCGCCAGCAGTGAAGGGGGCCGGGAAAGGACTGAAGCTTTCTTT
TRBJ1-1 . TRBD1 TRBV6-5 CASSSRGKKGNTEAFF TGTGCCAGCAGTTCCAGGGGGAAGAAGGGGAACACTGAAGCTTTCTTT
TRBJ2-3 . TRBD2 TRBV6-1 CASSDWSGGRRDTQYF TGTGCCAGCAGTGATTGGAGCGGGGGGCGGAGGGATACGCAGTATTTT
TRBJ2-5 . . TRBV5-1 CASSLEQIQETQYF TGCGCCAGCAGCTTGGAACAAATCCAAGAGACCCAGTACTTC
TRBJ1-1 . . TRBV5-1 CASSLDRVELEAFF TGCGCCAGCAGCTTGGATCGTGTAGAGCTTGAAGCTTTCTTT
TRBJ1-2 . . TRBV6-5 CASSSAGYDYGYTF TGTGCCAGCTCCTCCGCCGGGTACGACTATGGCTACACCTTC
TRBJ1-6 few . TRBV27 CASRSSYNSPLHF TGTGCCAGCAGGAGCTCCTATAATTCACCCCTCCACTTT
TRBJ1-2 . . TRBV28 CASSLGGAVYGYTF TGTGCCAGCAGTTTGGGGGGGGCCGTCTATGGCTACACCTTC
TRBJ2-3 . TRBD1 TRBV30 CAWSVTGVSTDTQYF TGTGCCTGGAGTGTAACAGGGGTAAGCACAGATACGCAGTATTTT
TRBJ1-2 . . TRBV19 CASSILSAGADNYGYTF TGTGCCAGTAGTATACTAAGTGCCGGAGCAGACAACTATGGCTACACCTTC
TRBJ1-1 . TRBD1 TRBV11-3 CASSPGTASTEAFF TGTGCCAGCAGTCCCGGGACAGCTTCCACTGAAGCTTTCTTT
TRBJ2-1 once TRBD2 TRBV7-3 CASSLPPGLAGGPGYNEQFF TGTGCCAGCAGCTTGCCCCCTGGACTAGCGGGGGGGCCGGGCTACAATGAGCAGTTCTTC
TRBJ1-5 . . TRBV11-3 CASSSDRVSNQPQHF TGTGCCAGCAGCTCGGACAGAGTTAGCAATCAGCCCCAGCATTTT
TRBJ2-1 . TRBD2 TRBV4-2 CASSSQTSGGPTTYNEQFF TGTGCCAGCAGCTCCCAGACTAGCGGGGGGCCAACTACCTACAATGAGCAGTTCTTC
TRBJ1-2 . . TRBV6-5 CASSYGTIYGYTF TGTGCCAGCAGTTATGGCACTATCTATGGCTACACCTTC
TRBJ2-3 . TRBD2 TRBV5-1 CASSTMGGGPGEGTDTQYF TGCGCCAGCAGCACCATGGGGGGGGGTCCCGGTGAGGGGACAGATACGCAGTATTTT
TRBJ1-2 . . TRBV24-1 CATSDLSYNYGYTF TGTGCCACCAGTGATCTGAGTTATAACTATGGCTACACCTTC
TRBJ2-1 . TRBD2 TRBV10-3 CAISDRIGLAGGLSYNEQFF TGTGCCATCAGTGACAGAATCGGACTAGCGGGGGGCCTCTCCTACAATGAGCAGTTCTTC
TRBJ2-3 once TRBD2 TRBV4-2 CASSQGIAGGQGDTQYF TGTGCCAGCAGCCAAGGAATAGCGGGGGGGCAGGGAGATACGCAGTATTTT
TRBJ2-5 . . TRBV19 CASSTWGPGETQYF TGTGCCAGTAGTACCTGGGGGCCGGGGGAGACCCAGTACTTC
TRBJ1-6 once . TRBV6-5 CASRETVNNSPLHF TGTGCCAGCAGAGAGACAGTAAATAATTCACCCCTCCACTTT
TRBJ1-6 . . TRBV27 CASRRESLTPLHF TGTGCCAGCCGACGGGAGTCTCTCACACCCCTCCACTTT
TRBJ1-5 . . TRBV6-5 CASRMTGFSNQPQHF TGTGCCAGCAGGATGACAGGTTTCAGCAATCAGCCCCAGCATTTT
TRBJ1-2 . TRBD1 TRBV6-1 CASSEAPGGYGYTF TGTGCCAGCAGTGAAGCCCCAGGGGGCTATGGCTACACCTTC
TRBJ2-6 . TRBD1 TRBV19 CATKVNRGPGANVLTF TGTGCCACAAAGGTCAACAGGGGGCCTGGGGCCAACGTCCTGACTTTC
TRBJ1-1 . . TRBV20-1 CSAKSGGEAFF TGCAGTGCTAAATCCGGGGGTGAAGCTTTCTTT
TRBJ1-3 once TRBD1 TRBV9 CASSVDGTASSGNTIYF TGTGCCAGCAGCGTAGACGGGACAGCGAGCTCTGGAAACACCATATATTTT
TRBJ1-6 . TRBD1 TRBV19 CASSIAQGRNSPLHF TGTGCCAGTAGTATCGCACAGGGGAGGAATTCACCCCTCCACTTT
TRBJ2-3 . . TRBV2 CASGGKRGSTDTQYF TGTGCCAGCGGAGGAAAGAGGGGGAGCACAGATACGCAGTATTTT
TRBJ1-2 once . TRBV7-2 CASSLSQGYGYTF TGTGCCAGCAGCCTAAGTCAGGGATATGGCTACACCTTC
TRBJ1-4 . . TRBV5-1 CASSLAGGDEKLFF TGCGCCAGCAGCTTGGCCGGGGGGGACGAAAAACTGTTTTTT
TRBJ2-3 . TRBD2 TRBV7-3 CASGTGGSDTQYF TGTGCCAGCGGGACCGGGGGGTCCGATACGCAGTATTTT
TRBJ2-5 . . TRBV7-2 CASGKGGGVETQYF TGTGCCAGCGGGAAGGGGGGGGGCGTCGAGACCCAGTACTTC
TRBJ2-6 . . TRBV6-5 CASSPRSSGANVLTF TGTGCCAGCAGTCCTCGTAGCTCTGGGGCCAACGTCCTGACTTTC
TRBJ2-3 . TRBD2 TRBV18 CASSPTSGGAYTQYF TGTGCCAGCTCTCCAACTAGCGGGGGGGCCTATACGCAGTATTTT
TRBJ1-4 . TRBD1 TRBV28 CASTQYRGGLGKLFF TGTGCCAGCACCCAATACAGGGGAGGATTAGGAAAACTGTTTTTT
TRBJ1-1 . . TRBV27 CASSPQQKMNTEAFF TGTGCCAGCAGTCCGCAACAGAAGATGAACACTGAAGCTTTCTTT
TRBJ2-5 . . TRBV6-6 CASSHGGQETQYF TGTGCCAGCAGTCATGGGGGGCAAGAGACCCAGTACTTC
TRBJ2-2 once TRBD2 TRBV5-4 CASRLTSGYTGELFF TGTGCCAGCAGACTGACTAGCGGTTACACCGGGGAGCTGTTTTTT
TRBJ2-1 . . TRBV18 CASSPQGQYNEQFF TGTGCCAGCTCACCACAGGGGCAATACAATGAGCAGTTCTTC
TRBJ1-4 . . TRBV5-1 CASSLGLGTNEKLFF TGCGCCAGCAGCTTGGGGCTGGGCACTAATGAAAAACTGTTTTTT
TRBJ1-1 . . TRBV19 CATNSYGSRDTEAFF TGTGCCACTAACTCGTACGGGTCTCGGGACACTGAAGCTTTCTTT
TRBJ2-7 . TRBD1 TRBV5-1 CASRKGQGAYEQYF TGCGCCAGCAGAAAGGGACAGGGAGCCTACGAGCAGTACTTC
TRBJ2-3 . TRBD2 TRBV7-2 CASSLALVWSGGKPDTQYF TGTGCCAGCAGCTTAGCGCTAGTATGGAGCGGGGGAAAGCCAGATACGCAGTATTTT
TRBJ1-2 . . TRBV12-3/TRBV12-4 CASSQNSYGYTF TGTGCCAGCAGCCAAAATAGCTATGGCTACACCTTC
TRBJ1-5 . . TRBV3-1/TRBV3-2 CASSQGGHINQPQHF TGTGCCAGCAGCCAAGGAGGACACATCAATCAGCCCCAGCATTTT
TRBJ1-2 . TRBD1 TRBV4-1 CASSQGPGGTNYGYTF TGCGCCAGCAGCCAGGGGCCAGGGGGTACAAACTATGGCTACACCTTC